Sequencing of this TCR beta chain was carried out in a study of beta chain features in type 1 diabetes. Naive, central memory, regulatory and stem cell-like memory cells within the CD4+ compartment were sorted using CD45RO/CCR7/CD25/CD127/CD95/CD27. General study points: When Type 1 diabetes patients were examined, their TCRB CDR3s proved moderately but significantly shorter in all four CD4+ subsets.

Isolated RNA was reverse transcribed in full, so expressed TCRB transcripts were sequenced. Produced via immunoSEQ multiplex PCR; TCRdb's table is partial and in-frame only. The data contain about 370,000 clones, 9.5% to 10% of them singletons. The sample holds many counts of this clone. The antigen is undetermined. The sample consisted of central memory CD4+ T cells from blood. This sequence was found in a man aged 25-45 years with type 1 diabetes.

CDR3 loop: CASRLAGPDNEQFF. The CDR3 bases are TGTGCCAGCCGACTAGCGGGACCTGACAATGAGCAGTTCTTC. This chain connects TRBV2 to TRBJ2-1, with 11 positions matching TRBD2. V was clipped by 8 bases and J by 5 bases; unmatched bases: 5. The CDR3 runs to 14 residues. Per germline, CDR1 SNHLY and CDR2 FYNNEI.